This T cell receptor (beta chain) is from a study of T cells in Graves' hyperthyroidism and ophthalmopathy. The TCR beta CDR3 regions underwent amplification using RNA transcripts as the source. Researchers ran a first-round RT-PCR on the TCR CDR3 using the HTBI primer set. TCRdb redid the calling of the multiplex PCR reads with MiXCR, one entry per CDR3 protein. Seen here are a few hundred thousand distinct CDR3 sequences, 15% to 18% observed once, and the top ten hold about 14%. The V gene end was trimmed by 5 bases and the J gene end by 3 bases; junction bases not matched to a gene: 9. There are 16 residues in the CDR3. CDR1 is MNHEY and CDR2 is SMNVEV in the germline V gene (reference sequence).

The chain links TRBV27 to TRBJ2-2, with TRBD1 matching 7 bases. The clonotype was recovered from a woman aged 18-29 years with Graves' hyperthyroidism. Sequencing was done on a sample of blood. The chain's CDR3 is CASSDTRQGDTGELFF. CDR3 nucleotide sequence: TGTGCCAGCAGTGATACCCGACAGGGAGACACCGGGGAGCTGTTTTTT.